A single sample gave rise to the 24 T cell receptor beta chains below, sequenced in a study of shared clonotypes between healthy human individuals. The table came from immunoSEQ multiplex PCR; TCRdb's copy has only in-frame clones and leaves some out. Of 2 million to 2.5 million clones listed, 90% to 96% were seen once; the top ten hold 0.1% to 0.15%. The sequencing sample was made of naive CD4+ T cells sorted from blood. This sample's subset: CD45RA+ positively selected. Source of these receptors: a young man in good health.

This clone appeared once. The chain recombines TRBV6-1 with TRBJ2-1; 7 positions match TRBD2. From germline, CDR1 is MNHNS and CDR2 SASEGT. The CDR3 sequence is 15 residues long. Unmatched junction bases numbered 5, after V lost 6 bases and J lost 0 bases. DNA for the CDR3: TGTGCCAGCAGCTGGGAGGGCAGCTCCTACAATGAGCAGTTCTTC. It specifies CASSWEGSSYNEQFF.

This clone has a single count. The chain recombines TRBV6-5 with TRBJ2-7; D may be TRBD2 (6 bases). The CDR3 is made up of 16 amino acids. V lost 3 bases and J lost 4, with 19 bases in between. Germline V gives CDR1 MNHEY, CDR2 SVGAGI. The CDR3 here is CASSYRLARGRYEQYF. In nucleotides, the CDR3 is TGTGCCAGCAGTTATAGGCTAGCGAGAGGGAGGTACGAGCAGTACTTC.

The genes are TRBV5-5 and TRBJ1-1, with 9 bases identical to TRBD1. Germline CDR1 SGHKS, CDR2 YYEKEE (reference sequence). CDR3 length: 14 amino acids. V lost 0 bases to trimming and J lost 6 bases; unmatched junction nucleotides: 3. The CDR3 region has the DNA TGTGCCAGCAGCTTGGACAGGGGGCTCTCTGAAGCTTTCTTT. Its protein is CASSLDRGLSEAFF.

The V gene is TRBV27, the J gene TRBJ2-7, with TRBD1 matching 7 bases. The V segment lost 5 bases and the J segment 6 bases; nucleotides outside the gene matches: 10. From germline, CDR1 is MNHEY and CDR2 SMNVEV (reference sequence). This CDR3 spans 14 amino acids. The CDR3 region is CASSQTGVRGEQYF. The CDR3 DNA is TGTGCCAGCAGTCAAACAGGGGTTCGGGGCGAGCAGTACTTC.

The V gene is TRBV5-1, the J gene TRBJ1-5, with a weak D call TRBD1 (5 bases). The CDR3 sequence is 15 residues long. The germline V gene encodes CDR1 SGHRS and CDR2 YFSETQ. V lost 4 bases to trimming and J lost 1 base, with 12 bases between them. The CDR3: CASSTRPGSNQPQHF. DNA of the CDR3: TGCGCCAGCAGCACCAGACCAGGGAGCAATCAGCCCCAGCATTTT.

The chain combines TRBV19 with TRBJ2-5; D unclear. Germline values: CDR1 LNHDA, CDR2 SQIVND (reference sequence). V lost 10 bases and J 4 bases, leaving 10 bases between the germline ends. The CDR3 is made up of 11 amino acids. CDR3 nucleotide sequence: TGTGCCACCCAAACCGCAGAGACCCAGTACTTC. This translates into CATQTAETQYF. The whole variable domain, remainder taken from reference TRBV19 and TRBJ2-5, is DGGITQSPKYLFRKEGQNVTLSCEQNLNHDAMYWYRQDPGQGLRLIYYSQIVNDFQKGDIAEGYSVSREKKESFPLTVTSAQKNPTAFYLCATQTAETQYFGPGTRLLVL.

The CDR3 DNA reads as TGTGCCAGCTTAACGGGGGGGTCAAACACTGAAGCTTTCTTT. Residues: CASLTGGSNTEAFF. The rearrangement links TRBV7-2 to TRBJ1-1; D is possibly TRBD1 (5 bases). The germline V and J ends were trimmed by 8 bases and 2 bases, with 15 bases remaining between them. Looked up from germline, CDR1 is SGHTA and CDR2 is FQGNSA. This CDR3 is 14 amino acids long.

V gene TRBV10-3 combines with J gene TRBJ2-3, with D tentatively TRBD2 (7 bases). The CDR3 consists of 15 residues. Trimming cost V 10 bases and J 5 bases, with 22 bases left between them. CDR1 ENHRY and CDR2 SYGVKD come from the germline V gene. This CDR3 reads CASGEPGDYRDTQYF. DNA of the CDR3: TGTGCCAGCGGGGAACCAGGGGACTATCGAGATACGCAGTATTTT.

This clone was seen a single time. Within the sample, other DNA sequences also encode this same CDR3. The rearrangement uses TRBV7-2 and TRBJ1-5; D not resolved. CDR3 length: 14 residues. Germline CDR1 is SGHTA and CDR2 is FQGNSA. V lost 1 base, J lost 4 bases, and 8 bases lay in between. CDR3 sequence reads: CASSLGQVNQPQHF. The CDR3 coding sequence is TGTGCCAGCAGCTTAGGGCAGGTAAATCAGCCCCAGCATTTT.

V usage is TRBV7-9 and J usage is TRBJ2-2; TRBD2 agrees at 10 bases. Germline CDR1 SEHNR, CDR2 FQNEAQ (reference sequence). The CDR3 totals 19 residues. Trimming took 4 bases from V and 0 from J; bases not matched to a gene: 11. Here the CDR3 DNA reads TGTGCCAGCAGCTCTCAATGGGCTAGCGGGAGTACGAACACCGGGGAGCTGTTTTTT. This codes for CASSSQWASGSTNTGELFF. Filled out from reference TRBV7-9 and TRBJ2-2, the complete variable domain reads DTGVSQNPRHKITKRGQNVTFRCDPISEHNRLYWYRQTLGQGPEFLTYFQNEAQLEKSRLLSDRFSAERPKGSFSTLEIQRTEQGDSAMYLCASSSQWASGSTNTGELFFGEGSRLTVL.

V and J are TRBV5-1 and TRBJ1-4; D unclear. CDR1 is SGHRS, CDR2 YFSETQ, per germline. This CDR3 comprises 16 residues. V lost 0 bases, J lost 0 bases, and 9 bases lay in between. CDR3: CASSLGQASTNEKLFF. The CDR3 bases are TGCGCCAGCAGCTTGGGGCAGGCGTCAACTAATGAAAAACTGTTTTTT.

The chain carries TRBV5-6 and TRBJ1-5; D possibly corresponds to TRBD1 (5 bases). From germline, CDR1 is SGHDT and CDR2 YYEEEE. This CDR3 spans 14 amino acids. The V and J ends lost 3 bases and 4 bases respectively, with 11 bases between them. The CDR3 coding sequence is TGTGCCAGCAGCTCCGACAGAGATAATCAGCCCCAGCATTTT. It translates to CASSSDRDNQPQHF.

CDR3 region: CASSLGLAGVTQYF. The DNA of the CDR3 is TGTGCCAGCAGCTTAGGACTAGCGGGGGTTACGCAGTATTTT. The chain carries TRBV7-2 and TRBJ2-3, with 12 bases fitting TRBD2. The CDR3 is made up of 14 amino acids. V shed 1 base and J 8 bases; nucleotides not matched to a gene: 1. Germline V gene sequence: CDR1 SGHTA, CDR2 FQGNSA.

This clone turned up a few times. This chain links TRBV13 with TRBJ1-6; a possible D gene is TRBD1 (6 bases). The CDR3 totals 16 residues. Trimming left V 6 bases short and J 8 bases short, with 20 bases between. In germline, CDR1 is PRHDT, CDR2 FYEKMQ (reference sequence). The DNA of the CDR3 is TGTGCCAGCAGTATCCACCGGGACACGGACTATTCACCCCTCCACTTT. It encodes CASSIHRDTDYSPLHF.

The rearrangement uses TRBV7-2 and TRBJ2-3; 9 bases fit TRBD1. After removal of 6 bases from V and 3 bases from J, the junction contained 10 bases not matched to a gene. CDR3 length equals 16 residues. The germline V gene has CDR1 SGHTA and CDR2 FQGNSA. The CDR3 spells CASRSPRDRVTDTQYF. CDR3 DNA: TGTGCCAGCAGGTCCCCGAGGGACAGGGTTACAGATACGCAGTATTTT.

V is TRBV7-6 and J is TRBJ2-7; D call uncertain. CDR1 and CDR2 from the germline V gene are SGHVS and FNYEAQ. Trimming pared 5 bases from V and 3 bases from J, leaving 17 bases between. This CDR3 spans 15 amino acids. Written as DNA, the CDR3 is TGTGCCAGCAGCCCAGCCCCAGCGAGAGACTACGAGCAGTACTTC. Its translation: CASSPAPARDYEQYF.

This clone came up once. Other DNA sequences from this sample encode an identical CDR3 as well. In nucleotides, the CDR3 is TGCAGCGTAGACAACTCTGGGGCCAACGTCCTGACTTTC. Encoded protein: CSVDNSGANVLTF. The J gene is TRBJ2-6, the V gene TRBV29-1; no clear D gene. CDR3 length equals 13 residues. V shed 6 bases and J shed 0 bases, with 6 bases lying between them. Germline CDR1 SQVTM, CDR2 ANQGSEA.

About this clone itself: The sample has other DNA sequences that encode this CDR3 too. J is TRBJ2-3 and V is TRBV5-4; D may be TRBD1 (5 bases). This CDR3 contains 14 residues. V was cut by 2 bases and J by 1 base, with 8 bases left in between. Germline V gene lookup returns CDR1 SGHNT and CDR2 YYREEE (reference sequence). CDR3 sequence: CASSFTGGTDTQYF. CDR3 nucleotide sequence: TGTGCCAGCAGCTTTACAGGCGGCACAGATACGCAGTATTTT. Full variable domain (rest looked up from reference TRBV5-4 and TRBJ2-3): ETGVTQSPTHLIKTRGQQVTLRCSSQSGHNTVSWYQQALGQGPQFIFQYYREEENGRGNFPPRFSGLQFPNYSSELNVNALELDDSALYLCASSFTGGTDTQYFGPGTRLTVL.

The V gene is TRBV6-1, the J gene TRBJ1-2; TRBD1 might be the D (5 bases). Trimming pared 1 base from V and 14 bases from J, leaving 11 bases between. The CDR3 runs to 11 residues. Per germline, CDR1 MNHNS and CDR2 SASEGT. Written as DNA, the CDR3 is TGTGCCAGCAGTGAAGTAGGACAAACGACCTTC. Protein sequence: CASSEVGQTTF.

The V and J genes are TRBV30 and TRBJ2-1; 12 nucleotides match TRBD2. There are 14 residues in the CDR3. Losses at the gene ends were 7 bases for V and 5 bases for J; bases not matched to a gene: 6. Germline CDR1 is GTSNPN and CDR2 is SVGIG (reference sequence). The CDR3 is CASTSGGLHNEQFF. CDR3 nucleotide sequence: TGTGCCTCTACTAGCGGGGGGCTTCACAATGAGCAGTTCTTC. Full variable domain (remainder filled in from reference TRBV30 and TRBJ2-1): SQTIHQWPATLVQPVGSPLSLECTVEGTSNPNLYWYRQAAGRGLQLLFYSVGIGQISSEVPQNLSASRPQDRQFILSSKKLLLSDSGFYLCASTSGGLHNEQFFGPGTRLTVL.

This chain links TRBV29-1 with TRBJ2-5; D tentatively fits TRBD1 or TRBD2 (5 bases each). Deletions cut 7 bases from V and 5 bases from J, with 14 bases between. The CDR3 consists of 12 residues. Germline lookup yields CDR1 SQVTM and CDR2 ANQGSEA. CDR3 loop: CSGKRGGETQYF. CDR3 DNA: TGCAGCGGTAAGAGGGGCGGTGAGACCCAGTACTTC.

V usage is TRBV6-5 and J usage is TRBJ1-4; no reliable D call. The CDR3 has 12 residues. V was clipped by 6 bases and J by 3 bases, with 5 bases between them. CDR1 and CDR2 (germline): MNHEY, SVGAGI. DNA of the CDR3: TGTGCCAGCAGGAGCCCTAATGAAAAACTGTTTTTT. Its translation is CASRSPNEKLFF.

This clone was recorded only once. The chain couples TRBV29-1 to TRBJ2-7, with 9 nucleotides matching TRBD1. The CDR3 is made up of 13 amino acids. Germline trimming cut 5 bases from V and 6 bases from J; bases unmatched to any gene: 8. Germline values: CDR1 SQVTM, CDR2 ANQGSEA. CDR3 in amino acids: CSVLGQGSGEQYF. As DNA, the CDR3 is TGCAGCGTTCTAGGACAGGGGTCGGGCGAGCAGTACTTC.

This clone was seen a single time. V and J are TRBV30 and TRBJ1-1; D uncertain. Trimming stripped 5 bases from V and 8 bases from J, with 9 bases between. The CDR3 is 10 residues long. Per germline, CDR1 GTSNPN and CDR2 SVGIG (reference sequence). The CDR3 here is CAWAHREAFF. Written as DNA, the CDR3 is TGTGCCTGGGCACATCGGGAAGCTTTCTTT.